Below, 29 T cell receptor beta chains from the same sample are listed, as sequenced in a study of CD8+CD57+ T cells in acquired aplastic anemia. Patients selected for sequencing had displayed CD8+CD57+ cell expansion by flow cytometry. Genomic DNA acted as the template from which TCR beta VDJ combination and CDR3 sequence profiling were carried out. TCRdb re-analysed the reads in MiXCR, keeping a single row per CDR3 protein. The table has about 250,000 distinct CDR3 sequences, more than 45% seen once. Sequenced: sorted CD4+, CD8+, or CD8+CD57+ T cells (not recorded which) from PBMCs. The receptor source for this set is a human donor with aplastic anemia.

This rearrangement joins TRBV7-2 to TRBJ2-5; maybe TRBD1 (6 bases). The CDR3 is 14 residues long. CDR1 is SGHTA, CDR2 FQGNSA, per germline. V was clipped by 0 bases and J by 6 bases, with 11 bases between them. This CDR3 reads CASSLAGQKKTQYF. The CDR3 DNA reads TGTGCCAGCAGCTTAGCCGGACAGAAAAAGACCCAGTACTTC.

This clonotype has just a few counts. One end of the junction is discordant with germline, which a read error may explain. The DNA for the CDR3 is TGCGCCAGCAGCCCGAAATCAACCCTAGGGGGGAACACTGAAGCTTTCTTT. This sequence encodes CASSPKSTLGGNTEAFF. This chain uses TRBV14 with TRBJ1-1; D may be TRBD1 (6 bases). The CDR3 sequence is 17 residues long. The germline gives CDR1 SGHDN, CDR2 FVKESK.

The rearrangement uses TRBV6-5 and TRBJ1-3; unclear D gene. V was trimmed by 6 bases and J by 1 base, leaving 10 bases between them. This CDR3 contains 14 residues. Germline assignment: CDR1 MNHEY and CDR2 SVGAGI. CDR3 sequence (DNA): TGTGCCAGCAGCCCGGCCCTATCTGGAAACACCATATATTTT. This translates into CASSPALSGNTIYF.

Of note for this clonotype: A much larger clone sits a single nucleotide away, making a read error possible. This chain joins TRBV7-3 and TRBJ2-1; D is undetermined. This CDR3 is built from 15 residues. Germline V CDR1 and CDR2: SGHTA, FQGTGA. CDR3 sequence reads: CAGSLVSRAHNEQFF. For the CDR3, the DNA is TGTGCCGGCAGCTTAGTATCCCGAGCTCACAATGAGCAGTTCTTC.

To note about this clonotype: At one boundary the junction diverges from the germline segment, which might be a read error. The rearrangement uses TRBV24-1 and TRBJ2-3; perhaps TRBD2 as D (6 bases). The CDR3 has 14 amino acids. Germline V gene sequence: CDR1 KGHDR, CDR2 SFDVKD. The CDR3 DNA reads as TGCGCCACCAGTGACCCGGAGGGGACAGATACGCAGTATTTT. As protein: CATSDPEGTDTQYF.

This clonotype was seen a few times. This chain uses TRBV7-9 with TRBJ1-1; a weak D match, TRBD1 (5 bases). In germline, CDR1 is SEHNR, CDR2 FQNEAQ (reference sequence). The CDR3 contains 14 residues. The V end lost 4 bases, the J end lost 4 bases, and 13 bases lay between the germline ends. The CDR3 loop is CASSYGGSSTEAFF. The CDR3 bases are TGTGCCAGCAGCTATGGGGGGAGTAGCACTGAAGCTTTCTTT.

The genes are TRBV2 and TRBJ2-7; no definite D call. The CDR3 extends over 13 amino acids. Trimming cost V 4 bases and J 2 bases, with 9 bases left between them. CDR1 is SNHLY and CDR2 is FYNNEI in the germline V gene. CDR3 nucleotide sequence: TGTGCCAGCAGTGTGGATTTGCCCTACGAGCAGTACGTC. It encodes CASSVDLPYEQYV.

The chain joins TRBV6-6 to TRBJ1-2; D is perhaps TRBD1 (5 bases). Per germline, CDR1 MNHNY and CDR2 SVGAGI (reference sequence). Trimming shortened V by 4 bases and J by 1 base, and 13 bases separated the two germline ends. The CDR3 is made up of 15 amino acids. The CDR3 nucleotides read TGTGCCAGCAGTTGGATTAGACAGCTTAACTATGGCTACACCTTC. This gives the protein CASSWIRQLNYGYTF.

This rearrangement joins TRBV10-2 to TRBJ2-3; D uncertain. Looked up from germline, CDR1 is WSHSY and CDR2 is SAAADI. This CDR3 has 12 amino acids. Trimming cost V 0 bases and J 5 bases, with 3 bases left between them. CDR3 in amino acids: CASSESVDTQYF. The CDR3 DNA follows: TGCGCCAGCAGTGAGTCTGTAGATACGCAGTATTTT.

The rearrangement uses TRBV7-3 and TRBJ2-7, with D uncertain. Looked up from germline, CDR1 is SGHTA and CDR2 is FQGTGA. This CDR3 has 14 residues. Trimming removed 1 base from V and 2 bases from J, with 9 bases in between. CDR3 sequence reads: CASSLNRVPYEQYF. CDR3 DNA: TGTGCCAGCAGCTTAAATAGGGTCCCCTACGAGCAGTACTTC.

The CDR3 DNA is TGTGCCAGCAGCAGAGAGGGCTATAGCAATCAGCCCCAGCATTTT. It translates to CASSREGYSNQPQHF. The chain links TRBV7-2 to TRBJ1-5; D not certain. This CDR3 contains 15 residues. Germline V CDR1 and CDR2: SGHTA, FQGNSA. Trimming removed 5 bases at V and 0 bases at J, with 11 bases between.

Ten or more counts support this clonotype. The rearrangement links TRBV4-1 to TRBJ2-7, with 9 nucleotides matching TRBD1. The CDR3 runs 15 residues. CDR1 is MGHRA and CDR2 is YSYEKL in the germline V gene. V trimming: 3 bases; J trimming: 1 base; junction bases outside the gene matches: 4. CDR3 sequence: CASSHTGTGSYEQYF. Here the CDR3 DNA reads TGCGCCAGCAGCCATACCGGGACAGGGTCCTACGAGCAGTACTTC.

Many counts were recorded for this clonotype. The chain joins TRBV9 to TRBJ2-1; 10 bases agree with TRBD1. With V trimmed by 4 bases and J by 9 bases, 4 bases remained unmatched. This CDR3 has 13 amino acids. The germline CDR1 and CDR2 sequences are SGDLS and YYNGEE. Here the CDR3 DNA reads TGTGCCAGCAGCAGACAGGGGGCCGGTGAGCAGTTCTTC. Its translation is CASSRQGAGEQFF.

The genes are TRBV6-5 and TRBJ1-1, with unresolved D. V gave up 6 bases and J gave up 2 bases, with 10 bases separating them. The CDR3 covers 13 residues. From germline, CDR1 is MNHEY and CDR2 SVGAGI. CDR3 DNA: TGTGCCAGCAGCCGTACAGCAAACACTGAAGCTTTCTTT. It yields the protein CASSRTANTEAFF.

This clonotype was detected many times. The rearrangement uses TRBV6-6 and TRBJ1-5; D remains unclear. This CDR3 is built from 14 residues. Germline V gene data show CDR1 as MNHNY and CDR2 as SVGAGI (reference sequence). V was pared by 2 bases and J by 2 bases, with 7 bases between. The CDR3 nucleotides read TGTGCCAGCAGTTACGGTCTGGGCAATCAGCCCCAGCATTTT. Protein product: CASSYGLGNQPQHF.

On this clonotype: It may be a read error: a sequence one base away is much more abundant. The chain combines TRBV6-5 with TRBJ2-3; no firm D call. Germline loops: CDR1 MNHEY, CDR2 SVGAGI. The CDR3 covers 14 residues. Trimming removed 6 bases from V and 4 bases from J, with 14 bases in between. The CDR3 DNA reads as TGTGCCAGCAGGGATGGACGTGATCCAGATACGCAGTATTTT. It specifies CASRDGRDPDTQYF.

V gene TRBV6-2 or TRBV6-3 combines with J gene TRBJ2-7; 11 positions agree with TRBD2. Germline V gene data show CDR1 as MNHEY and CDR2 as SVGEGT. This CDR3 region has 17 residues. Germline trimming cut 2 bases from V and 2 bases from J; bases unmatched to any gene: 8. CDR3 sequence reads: CASSYILAGGLTYEQYF. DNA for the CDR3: TGTGCCAGCAGTTACATATTAGCGGGAGGGCTCACCTACGAGCAGTACTTC.

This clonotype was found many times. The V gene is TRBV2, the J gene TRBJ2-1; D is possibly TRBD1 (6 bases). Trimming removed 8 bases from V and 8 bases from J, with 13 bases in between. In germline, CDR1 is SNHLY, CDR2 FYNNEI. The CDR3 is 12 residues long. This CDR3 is CASETQGYEQFF. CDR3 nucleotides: TGTGCCAGCGAGACGCAGGGGTATGAGCAGTTCTTC.

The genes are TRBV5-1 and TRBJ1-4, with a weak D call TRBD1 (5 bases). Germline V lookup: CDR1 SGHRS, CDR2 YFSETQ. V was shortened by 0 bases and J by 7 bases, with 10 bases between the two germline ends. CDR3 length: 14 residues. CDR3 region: CASSLEGYGEKLFF. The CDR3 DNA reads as TGCGCCAGCAGCTTGGAGGGGTACGGTGAAAAACTGTTTTTT.

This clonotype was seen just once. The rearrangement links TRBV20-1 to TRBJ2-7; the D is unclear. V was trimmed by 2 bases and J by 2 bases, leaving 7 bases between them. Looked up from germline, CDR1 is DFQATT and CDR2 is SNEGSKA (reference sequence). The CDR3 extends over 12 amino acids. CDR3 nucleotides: TGCAGTGCTAGACGCGGAACCTACGAGCAGTACTTC. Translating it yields CSARRGTYEQYF.

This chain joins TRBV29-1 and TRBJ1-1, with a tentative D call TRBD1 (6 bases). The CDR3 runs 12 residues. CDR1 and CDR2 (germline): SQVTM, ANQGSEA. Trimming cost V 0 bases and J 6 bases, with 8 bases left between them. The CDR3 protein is CSVEDQGSEAFF. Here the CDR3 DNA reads TGCAGCGTTGAAGATCAGGGGTCTGAAGCTTTCTTT.

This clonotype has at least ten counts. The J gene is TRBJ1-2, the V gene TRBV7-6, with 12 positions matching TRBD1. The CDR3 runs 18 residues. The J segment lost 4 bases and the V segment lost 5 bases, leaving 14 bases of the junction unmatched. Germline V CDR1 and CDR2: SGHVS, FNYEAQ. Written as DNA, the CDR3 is TGTGCCAGCAGCGCACAACCGGGACAGGGGGCGCGGAGCTATGGCTACACCTTC. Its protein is CASSAQPGQGARSYGYTF.

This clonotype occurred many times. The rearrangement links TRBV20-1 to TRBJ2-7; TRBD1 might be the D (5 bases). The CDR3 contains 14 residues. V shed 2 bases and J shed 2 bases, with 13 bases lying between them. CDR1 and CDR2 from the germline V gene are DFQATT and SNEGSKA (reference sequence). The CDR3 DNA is TGCAGTGCTAGACGGACACCTGGCACCTACGAGCAGTACTTC. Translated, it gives CSARRTPGTYEQYF.

The CDR3 region is CASSLLAGEVADTQYF. The DNA of the CDR3 is TGCGCCAGCAGCTTGCTCGCAGGGGAGGTCGCAGATACGCAGTATTTT. This chain joins TRBV5-1 and TRBJ2-3, with D possibly called TRBD1 or TRBD2 (6 bases each). V was pared by 1 base and J by 4 bases, with 16 bases between. The CDR3 length is 16 residues. Germline V CDR1 and CDR2: SGHRS, YFSETQ.

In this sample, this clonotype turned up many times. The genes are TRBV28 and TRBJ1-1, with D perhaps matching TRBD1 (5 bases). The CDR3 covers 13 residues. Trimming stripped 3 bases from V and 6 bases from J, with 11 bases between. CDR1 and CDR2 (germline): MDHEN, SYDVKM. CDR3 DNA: TGTGCCAGCAGTTTGCGGGGGTTGGCTGAAGCTTTCTTT. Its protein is CASSLRGLAEAFF. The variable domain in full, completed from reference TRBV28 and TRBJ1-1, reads DVKVTQSSRYLVKRTGEKVFLECVQDMDHENMFWYRQDPGLGLRLIYFSYDVKMKEKGDIPEGYSVSREKKERFSLILESASTNQTSMYLCASSLRGLAEAFFGQGTRLTVV.

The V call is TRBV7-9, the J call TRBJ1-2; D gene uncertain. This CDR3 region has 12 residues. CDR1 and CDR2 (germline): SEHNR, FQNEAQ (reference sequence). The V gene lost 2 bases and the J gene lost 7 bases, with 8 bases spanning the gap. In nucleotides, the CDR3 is TGTGCCAGCAGCTTAAGTGTGGGTGGCTACACCTTC. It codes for CASSLSVGGYTF.

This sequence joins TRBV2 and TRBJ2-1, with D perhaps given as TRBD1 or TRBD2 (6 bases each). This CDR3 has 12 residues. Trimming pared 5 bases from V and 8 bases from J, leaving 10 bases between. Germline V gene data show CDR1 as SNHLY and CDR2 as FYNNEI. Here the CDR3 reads CASSFGGDEQFF. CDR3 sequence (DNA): TGTGCCAGCAGTTTCGGGGGCGATGAGCAGTTCTTC. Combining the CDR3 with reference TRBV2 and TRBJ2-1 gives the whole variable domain EPEVTQTPSHQVTQMGQEVILRCVPISNHLYFYWYRQILGQKVEFLVSFYNNEISEKSEIFDDQFSVERPDGSNFTLKIRSTKLEDSAMYFCASSFGGDEQFFGPGTRLTVL.

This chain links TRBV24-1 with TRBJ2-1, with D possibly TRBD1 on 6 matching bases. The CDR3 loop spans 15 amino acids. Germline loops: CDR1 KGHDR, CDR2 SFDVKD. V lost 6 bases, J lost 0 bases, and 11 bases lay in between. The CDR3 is CATSHGTHSYNEQFF. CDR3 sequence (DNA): TGTGCCACCAGTCACGGGACACACTCCTACAATGAGCAGTTCTTC.

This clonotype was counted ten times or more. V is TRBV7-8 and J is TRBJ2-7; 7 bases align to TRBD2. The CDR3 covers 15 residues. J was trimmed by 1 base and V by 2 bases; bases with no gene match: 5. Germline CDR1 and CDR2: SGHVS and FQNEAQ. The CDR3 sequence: CASSLTMRESYEQYF. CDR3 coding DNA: TGTGCCAGCAGCTTAACTATGCGGGAGTCCTACGAGCAGTACTTC.